The text below deals with one TCR beta chain. Seattle enrolled patients during active infection and tracked them longitudinally. CDR3 length equals 16 residues. The germline V and J ends were trimmed by 6 bases and 7 bases, with 24 bases remaining between them. The germline CDR1 and CDR2 sequences are LNHDA and SQIVND (reference sequence). The record originates from a study of blood T cell repertoires in COVID-19. Study at large: Whether acute or convalescent, the COVID-19 samples came from the United States, Italy and Spain. PBMCs, B-cell-depleted T cells, or T cells provided the cDNA or gDNA that made up the material.

Authors' processing steps: The authors estimated nucleated cell counts from reference gene primer amplification. Some clones are missing from TCRdb's copy, which holds only in-frame ones; the method was immunoSEQ multiplex PCR. V, J and clone size reflect that table, while D and trimming were determined from the DNA. The repertoire holds about 340,000 clones, more than 70% seen once, with about 7.3% in the top ten. V gene TRBV19 combines with J gene TRBJ1-2; D call uncertain. The sample comprised peripheral blood. The receptor was derived from a woman in her sixties or seventies with COVID-19, enrolled during active disease. This chain's CDR3 is CASRSSEGAGNRGYTF. DNA for the CDR3: TGTGCCAGTAGATCGAGCGAGGGCGCGGGAAATCGTGGCTACACCTTC.